This T cell receptor beta chain was sequenced for a study of shared clonotypes between healthy human individuals. Whole-study results and caveats: Apart from blood, nothing was sampled; tissue repertoires likely differ. Relative to their counterparts shared across all four donors, non-shared clonotypes exhibited diminished generation probabilities. It was anticipated that sequencing depth would influence how many clonotypes donors shared.

About this clone itself: Its antigen is undetermined.

Deletions cut 1 base from V and 3 bases from J, with 10 bases between. Germline V gene lookup returns CDR1 SGHRS and CDR2 YFSETQ. This CDR3 region has 14 residues. Per the study methods: ImmunoSEQ supplied junction-only sequences lacking quality scores, so filtering was different. Measured with immunoSEQ multiplex PCR; TCRdb has only the in-frame clones, and not every one. V and J calls and clone size follow that table, whereas D and trimming were derived from the DNA. The table lists roughly 1,500,000 clones, 98% of them singletons. This clonotype originated in a man aged 25 to 40 in good health. V is TRBV5-1 and J is TRBJ1-2; D unclear. The sequencing input was naive CD4+ T cells sorted from blood. As to subset: CD45RA+ positively selected. This CDR3 is CASSLRLEDYGYTF. DNA for the CDR3: TGCGCCAGCAGCTTGCGTTTGGAAGACTATGGCTACACCTTC.